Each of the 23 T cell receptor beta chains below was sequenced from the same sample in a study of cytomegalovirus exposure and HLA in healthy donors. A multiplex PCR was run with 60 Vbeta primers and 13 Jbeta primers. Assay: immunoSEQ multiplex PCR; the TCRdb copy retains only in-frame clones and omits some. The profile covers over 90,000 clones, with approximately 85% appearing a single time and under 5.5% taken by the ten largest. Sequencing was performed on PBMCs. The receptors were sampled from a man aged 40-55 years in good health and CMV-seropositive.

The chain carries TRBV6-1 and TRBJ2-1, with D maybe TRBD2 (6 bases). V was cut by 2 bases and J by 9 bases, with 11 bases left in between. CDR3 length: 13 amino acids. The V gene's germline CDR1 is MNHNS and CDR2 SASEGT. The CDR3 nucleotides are TGTGCCAGCAGTGAAATGGGGGGTGTTGAGCAGTTCTTC. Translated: CASSEMGGVEQFF.

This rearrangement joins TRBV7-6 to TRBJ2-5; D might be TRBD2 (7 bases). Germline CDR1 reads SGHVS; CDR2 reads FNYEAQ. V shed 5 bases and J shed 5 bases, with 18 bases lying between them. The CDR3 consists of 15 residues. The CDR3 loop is CASSPRGGGPETQYF. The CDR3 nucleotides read TGTGCCAGCAGCCCCCGGGGCGGGGGCCCGGAGACCCAGTACTTC.

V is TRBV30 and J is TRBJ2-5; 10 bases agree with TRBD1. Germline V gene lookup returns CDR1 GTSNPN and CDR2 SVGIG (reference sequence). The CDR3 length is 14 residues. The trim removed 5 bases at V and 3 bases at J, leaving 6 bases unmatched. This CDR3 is CAWGQGVGEETQYF. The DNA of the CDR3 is TGTGCCTGGGGACAGGGGGTCGGGGAAGAGACCCAGTACTTC.

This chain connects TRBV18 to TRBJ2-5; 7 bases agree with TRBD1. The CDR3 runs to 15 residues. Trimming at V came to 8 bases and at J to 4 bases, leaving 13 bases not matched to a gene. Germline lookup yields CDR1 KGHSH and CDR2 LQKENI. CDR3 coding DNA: TGTGCCAGCACCGCCCGGACAGGCCGGATAGAGACCCAGTACTTC. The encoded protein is CASTARTGRIETQYF.

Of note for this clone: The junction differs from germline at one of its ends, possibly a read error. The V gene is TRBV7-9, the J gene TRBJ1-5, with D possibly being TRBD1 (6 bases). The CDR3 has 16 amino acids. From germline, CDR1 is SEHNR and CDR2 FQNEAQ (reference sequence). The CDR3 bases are TGTGCCAGCAGCGTAGCCTGGGACACTAGCAATCAGCCCCAGCATTTT. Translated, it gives CASSVAWDTSNQPQHF. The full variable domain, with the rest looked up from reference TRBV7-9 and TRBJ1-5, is DTGVSQNPRHKITKRGQNVTFRCDPISEHNRLYWYRQTLGQGPEFLTYFQNEAQLEKSRLLSDRFSAERPKGSFSTLEIQRTEQGDSAMYLCASSVAWDTSNQPQHFGDGTRLSIL.

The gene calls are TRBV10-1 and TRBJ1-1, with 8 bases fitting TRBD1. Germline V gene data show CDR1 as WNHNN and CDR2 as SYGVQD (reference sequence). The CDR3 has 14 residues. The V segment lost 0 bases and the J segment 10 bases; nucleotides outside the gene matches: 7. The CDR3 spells CASSESTDRAGAFF. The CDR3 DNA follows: TGCGCCAGCAGTGAGTCGACGGACAGGGCAGGAGCTTTCTTT.

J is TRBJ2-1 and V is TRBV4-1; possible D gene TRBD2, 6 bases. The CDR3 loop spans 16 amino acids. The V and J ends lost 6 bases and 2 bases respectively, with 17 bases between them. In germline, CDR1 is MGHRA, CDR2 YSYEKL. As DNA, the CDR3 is TGCGCCAGCAGTCCGCTCGTAGCGGAAGCCTACAATGAGCAGTTCTTC. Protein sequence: CASSPLVAEAYNEQFF.

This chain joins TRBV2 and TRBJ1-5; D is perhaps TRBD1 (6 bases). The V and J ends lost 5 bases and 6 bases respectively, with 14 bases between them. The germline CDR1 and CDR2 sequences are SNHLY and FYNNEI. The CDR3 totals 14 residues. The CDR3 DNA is TGTGCCAGCAGTCGGACAGATTTTGTTCAGCCCCAGCATTTT. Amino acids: CASSRTDFVQPQHF.

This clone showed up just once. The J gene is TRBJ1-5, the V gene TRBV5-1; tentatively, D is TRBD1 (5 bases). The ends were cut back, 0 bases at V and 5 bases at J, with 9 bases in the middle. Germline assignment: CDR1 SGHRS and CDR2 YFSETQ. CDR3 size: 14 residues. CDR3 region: CASSLGQGDQPQHF. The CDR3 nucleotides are TGCGCCAGCAGCTTGGGGCAGGGCGATCAGCCCCAGCATTTT.

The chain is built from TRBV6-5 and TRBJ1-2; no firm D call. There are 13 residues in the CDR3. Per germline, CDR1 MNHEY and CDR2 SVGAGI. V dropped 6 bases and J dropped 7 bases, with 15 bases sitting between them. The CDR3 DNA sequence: TGTGCCAGCAGCCCACTCACGGCAGGTGGCTACACCTTC. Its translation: CASSPLTAGGYTF.

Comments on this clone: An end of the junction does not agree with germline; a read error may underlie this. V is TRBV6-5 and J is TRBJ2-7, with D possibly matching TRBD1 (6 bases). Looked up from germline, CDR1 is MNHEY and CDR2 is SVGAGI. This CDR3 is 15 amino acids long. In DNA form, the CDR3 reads TGTGCCATCAGTTCTGGACAGCTCCTACTCTACGAGCAGTACTTC. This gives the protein CAISSGQLLLYEQYF.

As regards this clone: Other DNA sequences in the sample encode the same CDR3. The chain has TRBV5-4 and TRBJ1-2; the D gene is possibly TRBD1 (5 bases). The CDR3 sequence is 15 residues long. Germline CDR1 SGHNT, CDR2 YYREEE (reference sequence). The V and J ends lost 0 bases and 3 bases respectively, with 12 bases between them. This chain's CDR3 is CASSLAGRDHYGYTF. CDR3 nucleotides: TGTGCCAGCAGCTTGGCGGGCAGGGATCACTATGGCTACACCTTC. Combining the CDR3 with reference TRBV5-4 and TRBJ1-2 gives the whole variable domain ETGVTQSPTHLIKTRGQQVTLRCSSQSGHNTVSWYQQALGQGPQFIFQYYREEENGRGNFPPRFSGLQFPNYSSELNVNALELDDSALYLCASSLAGRDHYGYTFGSGTRLTVV.

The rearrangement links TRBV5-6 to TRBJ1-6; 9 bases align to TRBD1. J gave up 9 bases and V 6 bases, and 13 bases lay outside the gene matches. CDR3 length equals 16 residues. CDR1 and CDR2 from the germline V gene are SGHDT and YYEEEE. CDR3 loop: CASTRRDRDKFSPLHF. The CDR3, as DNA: TGTGCCAGCACCCGTCGGGACAGGGACAAATTTTCACCCCTCCACTTT.

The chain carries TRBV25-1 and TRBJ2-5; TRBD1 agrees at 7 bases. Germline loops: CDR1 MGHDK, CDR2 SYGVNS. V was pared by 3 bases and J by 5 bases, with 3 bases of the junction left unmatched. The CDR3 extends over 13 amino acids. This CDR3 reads CASSEGTAETQYF. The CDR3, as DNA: TGTGCCAGCAGTGAGGGGACAGCGGAGACCCAGTACTTC.

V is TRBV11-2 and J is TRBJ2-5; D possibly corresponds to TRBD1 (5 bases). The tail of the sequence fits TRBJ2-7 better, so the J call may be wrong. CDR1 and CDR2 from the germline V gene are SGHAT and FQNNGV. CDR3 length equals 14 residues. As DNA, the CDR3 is TGTGCCAGCAACCACCAGGGTGGGCCCTACGAGCAGTACTTC. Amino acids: CASNHQGGPYEQYF.

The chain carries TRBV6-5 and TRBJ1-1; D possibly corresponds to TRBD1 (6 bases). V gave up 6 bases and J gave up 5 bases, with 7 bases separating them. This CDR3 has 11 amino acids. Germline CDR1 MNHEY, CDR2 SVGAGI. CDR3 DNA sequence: TGTGCCAGCAGCAGGGGAACTGAAGCTTTCTTT. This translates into CASSRGTEAFF.

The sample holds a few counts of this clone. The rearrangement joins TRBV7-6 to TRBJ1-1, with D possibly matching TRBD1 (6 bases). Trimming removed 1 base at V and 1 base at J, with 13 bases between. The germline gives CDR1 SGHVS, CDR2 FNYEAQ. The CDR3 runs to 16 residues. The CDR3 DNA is TGTGCCAGCAGCTTAGTCGGGGGGCGCAAGAACACTGAAGCTTTCTTT. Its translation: CASSLVGGRKNTEAFF.

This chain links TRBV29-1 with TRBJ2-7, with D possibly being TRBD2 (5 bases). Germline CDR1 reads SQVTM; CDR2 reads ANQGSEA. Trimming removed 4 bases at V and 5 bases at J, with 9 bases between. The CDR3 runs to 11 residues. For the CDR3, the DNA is TGCAGCGTTGCGGGGTACAACGAGCAGTACTTC. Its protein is CSVAGYNEQYF.

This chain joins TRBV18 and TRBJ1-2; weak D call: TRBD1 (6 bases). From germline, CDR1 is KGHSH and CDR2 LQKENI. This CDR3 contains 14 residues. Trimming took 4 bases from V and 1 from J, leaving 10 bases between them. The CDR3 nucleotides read TGTGCCAGCTCACTACAGGGAATTAACTATGGCTACACCTTC. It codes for CASSLQGINYGYTF. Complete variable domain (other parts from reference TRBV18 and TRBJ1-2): NAGVMQNPRHLVRRRGQEARLRCSPMKGHSHVYWYRQLPEEGLKFMVYLQKENIIDESGMPKERFSAEFPKEGPSILRIQQVVRGDSAAYFCASSLQGINYGYTFGSGTRLTVV.

The CDR3 region has the DNA TGTGCCAGCAGTGTTCGGGAGAAGGGTTACAATGAGCAGTTCTTC. This translates into CASSVREKGYNEQFF. The chain joins TRBV2 to TRBJ2-1, with D perhaps matching TRBD2 (6 bases). Trimming removed 4 bases from V and 4 bases from J, with 14 bases in between. The germline V gene encodes CDR1 SNHLY and CDR2 FYNNEI. This CDR3 has 15 residues.

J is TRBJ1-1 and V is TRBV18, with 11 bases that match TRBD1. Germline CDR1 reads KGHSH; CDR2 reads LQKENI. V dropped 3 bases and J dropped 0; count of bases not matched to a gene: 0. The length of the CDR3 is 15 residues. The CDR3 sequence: CASSPGQGVNTEAFF. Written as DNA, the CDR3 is TGTGCCAGCTCACCGGGACAGGGGGTGAACACTGAAGCTTTCTTT.

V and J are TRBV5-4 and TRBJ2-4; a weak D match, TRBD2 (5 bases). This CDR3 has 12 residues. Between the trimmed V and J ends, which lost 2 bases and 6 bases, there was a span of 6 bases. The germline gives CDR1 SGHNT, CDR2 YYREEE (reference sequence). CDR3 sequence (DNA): TGTGCCAGCAGCTTCGAGGGAAACATTCAGTACTTC. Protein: CASSFEGNIQYF.

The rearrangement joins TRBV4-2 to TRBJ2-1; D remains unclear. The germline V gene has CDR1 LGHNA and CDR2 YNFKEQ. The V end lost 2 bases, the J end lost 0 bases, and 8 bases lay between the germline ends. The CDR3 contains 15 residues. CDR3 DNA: TGTGCCAGCAGCCAACCCCTAAGCTCCTACAATGAGCAGTTCTTC. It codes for CASSQPLSSYNEQFF.